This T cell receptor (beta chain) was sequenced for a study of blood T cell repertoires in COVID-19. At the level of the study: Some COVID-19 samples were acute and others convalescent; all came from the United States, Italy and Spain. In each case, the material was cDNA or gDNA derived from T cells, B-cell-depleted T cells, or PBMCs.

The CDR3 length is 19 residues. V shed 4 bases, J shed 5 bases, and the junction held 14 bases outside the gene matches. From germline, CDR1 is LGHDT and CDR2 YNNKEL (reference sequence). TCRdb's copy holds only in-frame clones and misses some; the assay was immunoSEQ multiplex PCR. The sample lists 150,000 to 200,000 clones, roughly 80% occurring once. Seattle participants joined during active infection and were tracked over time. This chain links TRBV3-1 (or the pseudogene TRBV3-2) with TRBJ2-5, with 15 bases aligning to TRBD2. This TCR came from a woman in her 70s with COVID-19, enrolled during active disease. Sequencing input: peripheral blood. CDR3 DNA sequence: TGTGCCAGCAGCCGACGGCCGGAGGGACTAGCGGGGGGAGGGGAGACCCAGTACTTC. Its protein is CASSRRPEGLAGGGETQYF.